This paragraph covers one TCR beta chain sequence. Its target is unknown. This sequence may be a read error, since a much larger clone differs from it by one base. TCR beta VDJ and CDR3 profiling used genomic DNA as template. Each CDR3 protein gets one entry after TCRdb re-called the reads with MiXCR. The sample contains just over 450,000 distinct CDR3 sequences, around a third of which appear only once. This specimen belongs to a study of CD8+CD57+ T cells in acquired aplastic anemia. About the research overall: CD4+ and CD8+ cells, once sorted, gave DNA averaging approximately 3.3 ug. Broader study findings: Between patients and controls, CD8+ Simpson's diversity did not vary significantly. Some 28 CD8+ CDR3 sequences occurred in both the patients and the controls.

It was patients with CD8+CD57+ cell expansion by flow cytometry who were chosen for sequencing. CDR1 and CDR2 from the germline V gene are SGHVS and FQNEAQ. Trimming took 3 bases from V and 5 from J, leaving 7 bases between them. There are 12 residues in the CDR3. This clonotype was sampled from a human donor with aplastic anemia. J is TRBJ1-2 and V is TRBV7-8; D is unresolved. Material: sorted CD4+, CD8+, or CD8+CD57+ T cells (not recorded which) from PBMCs. CDR3 in DNA: TGTGCCAGCAGCTTTGGAAGATATGGCTACACCTTC. Its translation: CASSFGRYGYTF.